A few counts support the clone carrying this TCR beta chain. Original handling: Counts of nucleated cells, estimated from reference gene primer amplification, were obtained. The assay was immunoSEQ multiplex PCR, and TCRdb's table has in-frame clones only and misses some. V, J and clone size derive from that table, while D and trimming were established from the DNA sequence. The table shows over 150,000 clones, with 80% to 90% occurring only once. The V gene's germline CDR1 is LNHDA and CDR2 SQIVND (reference sequence). J was trimmed by 7 bases and V by 4 bases; bases with no gene match: 5. The CDR3 length is 14 residues. The sample belongs to a study of blood T cell repertoires in COVID-19. Study details: Material from acute and convalescent COVID-19 was sourced from the United States, Italy and Spain. PBMCs, B-cell-depleted T cells, or T cells provided the cDNA or gDNA that made up the material.

Sequenced input: peripheral blood. The chain employs TRBV19 and TRBJ2-2; 8 nucleotides align to TRBD2. The sequence was obtained from a man aged 45 to 65 with active or convalescent COVID-19. The DNA for the CDR3 is TGTGCCAGTAGTAACGCGGGGGGCGGCGGGGAGCTGTTTTTT. Its protein is CASSNAGGGGELFF.